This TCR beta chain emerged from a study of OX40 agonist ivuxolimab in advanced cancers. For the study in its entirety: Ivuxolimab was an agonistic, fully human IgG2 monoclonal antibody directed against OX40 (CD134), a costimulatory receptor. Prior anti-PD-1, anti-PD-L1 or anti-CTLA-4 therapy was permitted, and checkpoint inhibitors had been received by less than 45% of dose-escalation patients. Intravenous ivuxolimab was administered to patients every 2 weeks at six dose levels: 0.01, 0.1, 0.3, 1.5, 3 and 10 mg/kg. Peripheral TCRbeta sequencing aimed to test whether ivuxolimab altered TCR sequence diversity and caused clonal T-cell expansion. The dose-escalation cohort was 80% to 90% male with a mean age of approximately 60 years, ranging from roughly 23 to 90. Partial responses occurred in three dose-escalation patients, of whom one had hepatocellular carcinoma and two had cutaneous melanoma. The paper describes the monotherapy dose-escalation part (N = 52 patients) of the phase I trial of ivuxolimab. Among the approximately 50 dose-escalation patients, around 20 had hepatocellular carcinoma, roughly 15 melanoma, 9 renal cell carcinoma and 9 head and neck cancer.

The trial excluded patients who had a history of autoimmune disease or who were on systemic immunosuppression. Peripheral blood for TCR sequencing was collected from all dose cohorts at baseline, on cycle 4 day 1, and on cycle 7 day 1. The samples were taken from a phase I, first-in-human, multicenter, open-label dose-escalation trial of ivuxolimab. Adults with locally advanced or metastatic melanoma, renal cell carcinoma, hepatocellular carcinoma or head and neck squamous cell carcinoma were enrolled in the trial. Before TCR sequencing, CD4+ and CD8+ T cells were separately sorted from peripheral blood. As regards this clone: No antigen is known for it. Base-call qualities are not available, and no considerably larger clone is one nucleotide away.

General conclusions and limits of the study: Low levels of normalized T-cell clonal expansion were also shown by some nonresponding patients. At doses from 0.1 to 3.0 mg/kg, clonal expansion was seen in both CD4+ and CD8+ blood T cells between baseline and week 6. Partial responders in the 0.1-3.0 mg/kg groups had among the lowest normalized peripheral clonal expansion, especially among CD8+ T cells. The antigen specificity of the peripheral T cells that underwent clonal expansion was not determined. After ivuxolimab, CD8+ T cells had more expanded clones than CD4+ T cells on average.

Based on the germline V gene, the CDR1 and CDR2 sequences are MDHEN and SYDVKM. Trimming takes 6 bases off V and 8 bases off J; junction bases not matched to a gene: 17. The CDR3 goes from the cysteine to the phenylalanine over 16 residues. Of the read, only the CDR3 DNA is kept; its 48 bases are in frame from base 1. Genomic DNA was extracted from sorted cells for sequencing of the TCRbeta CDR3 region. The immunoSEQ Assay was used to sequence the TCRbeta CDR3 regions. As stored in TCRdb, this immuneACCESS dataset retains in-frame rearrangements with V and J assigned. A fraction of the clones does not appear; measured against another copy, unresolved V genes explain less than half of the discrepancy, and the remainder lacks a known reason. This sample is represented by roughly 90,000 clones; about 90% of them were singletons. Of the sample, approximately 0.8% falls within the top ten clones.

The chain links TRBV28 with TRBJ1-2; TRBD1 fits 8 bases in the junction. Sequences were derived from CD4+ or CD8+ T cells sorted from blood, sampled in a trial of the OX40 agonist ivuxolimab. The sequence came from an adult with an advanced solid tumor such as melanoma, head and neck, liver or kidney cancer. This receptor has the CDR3 CASSVQGAWPRGGYTF. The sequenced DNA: TGTGCCAGCAGCGTCCAGGGGGCCTGGCCTCGTGGCGGCTACACCTTC.